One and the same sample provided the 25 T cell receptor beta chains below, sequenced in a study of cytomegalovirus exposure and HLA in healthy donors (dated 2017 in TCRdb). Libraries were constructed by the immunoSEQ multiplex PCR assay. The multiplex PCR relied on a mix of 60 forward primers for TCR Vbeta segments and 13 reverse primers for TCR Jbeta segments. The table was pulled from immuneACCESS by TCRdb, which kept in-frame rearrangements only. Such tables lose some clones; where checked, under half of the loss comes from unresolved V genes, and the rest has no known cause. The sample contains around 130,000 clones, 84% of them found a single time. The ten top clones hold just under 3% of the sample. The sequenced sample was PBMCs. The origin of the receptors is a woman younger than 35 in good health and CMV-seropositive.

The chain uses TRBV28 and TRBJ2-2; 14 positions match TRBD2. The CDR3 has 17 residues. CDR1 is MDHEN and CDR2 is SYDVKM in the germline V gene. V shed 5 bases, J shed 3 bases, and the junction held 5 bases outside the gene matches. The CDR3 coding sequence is TGTGCCAGCAGTCCACCGGGACTAGCGGGGGACACCGGGGAGCTGTTTTTT. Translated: CASSPPGLAGDTGELFF. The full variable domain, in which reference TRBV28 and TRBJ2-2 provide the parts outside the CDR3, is DVKVTQSSRYLVKRTGEKVFLECVQDMDHENMFWYRQDPGLGLRLIYFSYDVKMKEKGDIPEGYSVSREKKERFSLILESASTNQTSMYLCASSPPGLAGDTGELFFGEGSRLTVL.

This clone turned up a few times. The CDR3 nucleotides are TGTGCCAGCAGCTCGTTTTATAGCAGCTCCTACGAGCAGTACTTC. This sequence encodes CASSSFYSSSYEQYF. V and J are TRBV5-5 and TRBJ2-7; no firm D call. The V gene's germline CDR1 is SGHKS and CDR2 YYEKEE (reference sequence). Trimming removed 3 bases at V and 0 bases at J, with 13 bases between. This CDR3 spans 15 amino acids.

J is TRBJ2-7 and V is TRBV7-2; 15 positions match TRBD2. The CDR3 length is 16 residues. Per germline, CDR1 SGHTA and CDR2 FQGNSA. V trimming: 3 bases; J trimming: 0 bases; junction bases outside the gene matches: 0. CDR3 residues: CASSLGLAGGSYEQYF. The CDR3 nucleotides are TGTGCCAGCAGCTTGGGACTAGCGGGGGGCTCCTACGAGCAGTACTTC.

The CDR3 here is CASKLDTQYF. CDR3 in DNA: TGTGCCAGCAAACTGGATACGCAGTATTTT. This rearrangement joins TRBV2 to TRBJ2-3; the D is unclear. V was cut by 7 bases and J by 6 bases, with 5 bases left in between. Germline lookup yields CDR1 SNHLY and CDR2 FYNNEI. This CDR3 spans 10 amino acids.

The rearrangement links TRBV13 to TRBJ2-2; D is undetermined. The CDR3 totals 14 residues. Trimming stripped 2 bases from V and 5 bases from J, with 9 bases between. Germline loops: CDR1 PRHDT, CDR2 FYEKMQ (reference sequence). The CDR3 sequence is CASSLISTTGELFF. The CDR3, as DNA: TGTGCCAGCAGCTTAATATCCACAACCGGGGAGCTGTTTTTT. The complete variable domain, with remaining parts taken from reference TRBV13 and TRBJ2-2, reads AAGVIQSPRHLIKEKRETATLKCYPIPRHDTVYWYQQGPGQDPQFLISFYEKMQSDKGSIPDRFSAQQFSDYHSELNMSSLELGDSALYFCASSLISTTGELFFGEGSRLTVL.

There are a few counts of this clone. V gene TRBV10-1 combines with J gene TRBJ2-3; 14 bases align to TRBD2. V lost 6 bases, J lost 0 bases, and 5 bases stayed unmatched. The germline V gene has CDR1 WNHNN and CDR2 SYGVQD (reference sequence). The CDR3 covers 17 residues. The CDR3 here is CASSRTSGGPSTDTQYF. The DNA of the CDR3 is TGCGCCAGCAGCAGGACTAGCGGGGGGCCGAGCACAGATACGCAGTATTTT.

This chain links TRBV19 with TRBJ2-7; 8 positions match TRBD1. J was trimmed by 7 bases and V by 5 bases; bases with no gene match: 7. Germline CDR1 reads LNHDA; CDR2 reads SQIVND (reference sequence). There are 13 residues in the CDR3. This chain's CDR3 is CASSQTGALEQYF. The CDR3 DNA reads TGTGCCAGTAGTCAGACAGGGGCCTTGGAGCAGTACTTC. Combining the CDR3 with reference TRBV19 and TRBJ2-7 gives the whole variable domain DGGITQSPKYLFRKEGQNVTLSCEQNLNHDAMYWYRQDPGQGLRLIYYSQIVNDFQKGDIAEGYSVSREKKESFPLTVTSAQKNPTAFYLCASSQTGALEQYFGPGTRLTVT.

The CDR3, as DNA: TGTGCCAGCAGGGGCGCATCGCGAGATCAGCCCCAGCATTTT. Its translation: CASRGASRDQPQHF. The chain uses TRBV2 and TRBJ1-5; D is ambiguous. This CDR3 spans 14 amino acids. From germline, CDR1 is SNHLY and CDR2 FYNNEI. The V end was cut by 6 bases, the J end by 5 bases, with 14 bases between.

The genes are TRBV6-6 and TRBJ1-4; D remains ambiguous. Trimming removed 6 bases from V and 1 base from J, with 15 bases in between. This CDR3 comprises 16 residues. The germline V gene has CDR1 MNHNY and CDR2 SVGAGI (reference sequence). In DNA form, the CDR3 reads TGTGCCAGCAGGCTCTCCCTGTCGGGAACTAATGAAAAACTGTTTTTT. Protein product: CASRLSLSGTNEKLFF.

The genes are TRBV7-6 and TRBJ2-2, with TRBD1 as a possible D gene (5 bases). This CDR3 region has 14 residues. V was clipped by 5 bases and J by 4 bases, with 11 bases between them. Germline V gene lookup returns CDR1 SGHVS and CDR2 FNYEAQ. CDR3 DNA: TGTGCCAGCAGCCCGACAGTTTCCACCGGGGAGCTGTTTTTT. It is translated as CASSPTVSTGELFF.

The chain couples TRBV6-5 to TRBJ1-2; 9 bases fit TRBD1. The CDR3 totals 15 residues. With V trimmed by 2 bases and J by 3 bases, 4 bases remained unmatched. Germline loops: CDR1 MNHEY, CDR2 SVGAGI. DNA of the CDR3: TGTGCCAGCAGTTACCTTACAGGGGGCCACTATGGCTACACCTTC. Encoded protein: CASSYLTGGHYGYTF.

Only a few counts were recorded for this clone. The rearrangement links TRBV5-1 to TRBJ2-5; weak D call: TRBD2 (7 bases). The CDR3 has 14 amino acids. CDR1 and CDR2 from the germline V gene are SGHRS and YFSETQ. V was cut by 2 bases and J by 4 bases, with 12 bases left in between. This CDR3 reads CASSFGGARETQYF. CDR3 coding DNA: TGCGCCAGCAGCTTTGGGGGGGCAAGAGAGACCCAGTACTTC.

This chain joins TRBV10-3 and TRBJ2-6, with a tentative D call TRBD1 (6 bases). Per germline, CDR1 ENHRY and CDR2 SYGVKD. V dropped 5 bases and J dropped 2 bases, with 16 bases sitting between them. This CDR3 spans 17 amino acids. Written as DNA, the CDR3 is TGTGCCATCAGTACCCCCACAGGGATGACTGGGGCCAACGTCCTGACTTTC. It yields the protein CAISTPTGMTGANVLTF.

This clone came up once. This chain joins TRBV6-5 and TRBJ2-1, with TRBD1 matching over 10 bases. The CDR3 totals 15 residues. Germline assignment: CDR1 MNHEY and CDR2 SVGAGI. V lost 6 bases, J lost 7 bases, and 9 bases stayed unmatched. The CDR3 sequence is CASSTTGTGANEQFF. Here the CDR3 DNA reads TGTGCCAGCAGCACGACCGGGACAGGGGCAAATGAGCAGTTCTTC.

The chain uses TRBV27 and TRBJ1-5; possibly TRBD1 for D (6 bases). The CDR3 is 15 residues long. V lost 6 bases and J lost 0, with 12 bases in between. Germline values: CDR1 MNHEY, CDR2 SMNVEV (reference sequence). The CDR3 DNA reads TGTGCCAGCAGCCCCACAGGGTTTAGCAATCAGCCCCAGCATTTT. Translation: CASSPTGFSNQPQHF.

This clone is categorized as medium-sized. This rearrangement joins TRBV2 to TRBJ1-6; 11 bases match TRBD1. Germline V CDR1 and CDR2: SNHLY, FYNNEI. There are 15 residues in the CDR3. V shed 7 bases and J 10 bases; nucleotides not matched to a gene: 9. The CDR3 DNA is TGTGCCAGCAATCCGGGACAGGGGGATAGGTCACCCCTCCACTTT. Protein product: CASNPGQGDRSPLHF. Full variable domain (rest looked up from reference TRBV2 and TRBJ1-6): EPEVTQTPSHQVTQMGQEVILRCVPISNHLYFYWYRQILGQKVEFLVSFYNNEISEKSEIFDDQFSVERPDGSNFTLKIRSTKLEDSAMYFCASNPGQGDRSPLHFGNGTRLTVT.

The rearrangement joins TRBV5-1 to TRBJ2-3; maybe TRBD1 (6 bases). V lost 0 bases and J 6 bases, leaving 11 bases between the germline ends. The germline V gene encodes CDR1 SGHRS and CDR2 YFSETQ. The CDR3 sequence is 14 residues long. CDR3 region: CASSLVQGDDTQYF. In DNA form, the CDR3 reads TGCGCCAGCAGCTTGGTACAGGGTGACGATACGCAGTATTTT.

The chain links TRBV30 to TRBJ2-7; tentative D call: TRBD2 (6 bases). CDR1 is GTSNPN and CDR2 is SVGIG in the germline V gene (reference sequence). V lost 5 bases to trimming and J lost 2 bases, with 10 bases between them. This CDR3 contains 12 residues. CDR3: CAWAGGAYEQYF. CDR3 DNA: TGTGCCTGGGCAGGCGGGGCCTACGAGCAGTACTTC. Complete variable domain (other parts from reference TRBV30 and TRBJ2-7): SQTIHQWPATLVQPVGSPLSLECTVEGTSNPNLYWYRQAAGRGLQLLFYSVGIGQISSEVPQNLSASRPQDRQFILSSKKLLLSDSGFYLCAWAGGAYEQYFGPGTRLTVT.

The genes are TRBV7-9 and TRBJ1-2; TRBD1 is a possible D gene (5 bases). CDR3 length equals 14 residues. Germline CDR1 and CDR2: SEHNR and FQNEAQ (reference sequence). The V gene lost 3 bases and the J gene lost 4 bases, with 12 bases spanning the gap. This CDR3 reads CASSFQGPIYGYTF. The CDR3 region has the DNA TGTGCCAGCAGCTTCCAGGGCCCGATCTATGGCTACACCTTC.

The CDR3 nucleotides read TGTGCCAGTCAGCCGGGACAGGGGCCCTACGAGCAGTACTTC. It translates to CASQPGQGPYEQYF. This chain uses TRBV19 with TRBJ2-7; 10 nucleotides align to TRBD1. Germline trimming cut 8 bases from V and 2 bases from J; bases unmatched to any gene: 6. The germline CDR1 and CDR2 sequences are LNHDA and SQIVND (reference sequence). The CDR3 runs 14 residues.

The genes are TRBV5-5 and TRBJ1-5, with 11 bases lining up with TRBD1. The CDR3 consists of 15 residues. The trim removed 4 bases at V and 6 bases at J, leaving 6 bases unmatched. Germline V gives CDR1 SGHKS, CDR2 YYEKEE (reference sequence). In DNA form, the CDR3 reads TGTGCCAGCAGCGCGGGACAGGGGGTTGGTCAGCCCCAGCATTTT. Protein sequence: CASSAGQGVGQPQHF.

CDR3 residues: CASTGGHPYEQYF. In DNA form, the CDR3 reads TGTGCCAGCACCGGGGGGCACCCTTACGAGCAGTACTTC. The chain uses TRBV2 and TRBJ2-7; TRBD2 might be the D (7 bases). The CDR3 runs 13 residues. V gave up 7 bases and J gave up 4 bases, with 14 bases separating them. Germline CDR1 SNHLY, CDR2 FYNNEI.

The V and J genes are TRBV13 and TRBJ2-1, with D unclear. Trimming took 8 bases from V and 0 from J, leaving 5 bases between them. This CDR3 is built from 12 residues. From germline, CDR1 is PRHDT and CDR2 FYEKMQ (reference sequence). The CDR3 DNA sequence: TGTGCCAGCGCGAGCTCCTACAATGAGCAGTTCTTC. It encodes CASASSYNEQFF. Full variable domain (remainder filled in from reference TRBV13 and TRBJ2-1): AAGVIQSPRHLIKEKRETATLKCYPIPRHDTVYWYQQGPGQDPQFLISFYEKMQSDKGSIPDRFSAQQFSDYHSELNMSSLELGDSALYFCASASSYNEQFFGPGTRLTVL.

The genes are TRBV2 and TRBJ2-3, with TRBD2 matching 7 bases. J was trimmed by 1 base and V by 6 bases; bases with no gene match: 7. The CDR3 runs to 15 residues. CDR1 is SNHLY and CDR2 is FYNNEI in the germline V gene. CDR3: CASRPLSGGTDTQYF. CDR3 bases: TGTGCCAGCAGGCCCCTAAGCGGGGGCACAGATACGCAGTATTTT.

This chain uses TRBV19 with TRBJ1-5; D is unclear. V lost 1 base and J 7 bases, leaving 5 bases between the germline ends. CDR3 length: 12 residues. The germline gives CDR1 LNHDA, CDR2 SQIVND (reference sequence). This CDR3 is CASSIAAQPQHF. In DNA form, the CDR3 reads TGTGCCAGTAGTATAGCTGCGCAGCCCCAGCATTTT.